A single sample is the source of the 29 T cell receptor beta chains below, sequenced in a study of blood T cell repertoires in COVID-19 (dated by TCRdb to about 2020). Receptor libraries were prepared by the immunoSEQ multiplex PCR assay. In its TCRdb copy, this immuneACCESS table keeps in-frame sequences only and misses some clones. Where compared with another copy, unresolved V genes explain less than half of these, and the others have no known cause. The table for this sample lists 250,000 to 350,000 clones; roughly 90% of them were counted only once. In total, the top ten clones hold 11% of the sample. Sample: peripheral blood. The source is a woman in her 30s with COVID-19, enrolled during active disease.

The chain recombines TRBV3-1 (or the pseudogene TRBV3-2) with TRBJ2-7, with 7 bases that match TRBD2. The CDR3 contains 14 residues. The V gene's germline CDR1 is LGHDT and CDR2 YNNKEL (reference sequence). Unmatched junction bases numbered 4, after V lost 4 bases and J lost 1 base. The CDR3: CASSPLSGSYEQYF. Here the CDR3 DNA reads TGTGCCAGCAGCCCCCTTAGCGGGTCCTACGAGCAGTACTTC.

The chain uses TRBV28 and TRBJ1-2; D is perhaps TRBD1 (6 bases). The CDR3 loop spans 15 amino acids. Germline-derived CDR1 and CDR2 are MDHEN and SYDVKM. V lost 5 bases, J lost 0 bases, and 13 bases lay in between. This CDR3 reads CASSPGTLANYGYTF. In nucleotides, the CDR3 is TGTGCCAGCAGTCCCGGGACACTTGCTAACTATGGCTACACCTTC.

This chain's CDR3 is CASSSRDRVFQPQHF. Here the CDR3 DNA reads TGTGCCAGCAGCTCCCGGGACAGAGTATTTCAGCCCCAGCATTTT. The gene calls are TRBV5-6 and TRBJ1-5; 7 bases match TRBD1. Trimming at V came to 3 bases and at J to 6 bases, leaving 9 bases not matched to a gene. The CDR3 runs to 15 residues. Germline V CDR1 and CDR2: SGHDT, YYEEEE.

The rearrangement links TRBV3-1 (or the pseudogene TRBV3-2) to TRBJ2-1, with 7 bases fitting TRBD1. There are 15 residues in the CDR3. The J segment lost 4 bases and the V segment lost 0 bases, leaving 3 bases of the junction unmatched. Germline CDR1 and CDR2: LGHDT and YNNKEL (reference sequence). Here the CDR3 DNA reads TGTGCCAGCAGCCAAGAATGGGACAGTTACAATGAGCAGTTCTTC. It encodes CASSQEWDSYNEQFF.

DNA for the CDR3: TGCGCCAGCAGCTTCCCGCGGGAGGGTTACACAGATACGCAGTATTTT. This sequence encodes CASSFPREGYTDTQYF. The J gene is TRBJ2-3, the V gene TRBV5-1, with 9 bases identical to TRBD2. Trimming removed 2 bases from V and 2 bases from J; junction bases left unmatched: 6. This CDR3 is 16 amino acids long. The germline gives CDR1 SGHRS, CDR2 YFSETQ.

The V and J genes are TRBV5-1 and TRBJ1-2; D might be TRBD1 (6 bases). The V gene's germline CDR1 is SGHRS and CDR2 YFSETQ. V was shortened by 4 bases and J by 5 bases, with 18 bases between the two germline ends. The CDR3 loop spans 15 amino acids. CDR3 nucleotides: TGCGCCAGCAGCGCTAAAACCGGGACATCTTATGGCTACACCTTC. Encoded protein: CASSAKTGTSYGYTF.

The chain combines TRBV2 with TRBJ2-7, with 14 positions matching TRBD2. This CDR3 contains 14 residues. V gave up 7 bases and J gave up 3 bases; unmatched junction bases: 2. The germline CDR1 and CDR2 sequences are SNHLY and FYNNEI. The CDR3 is CASKGTSGGYEQYF. The CDR3 nucleotides read TGTGCCAGCAAGGGGACTAGCGGGGGCTACGAGCAGTACTTC. Using reference TRBV2 and TRBJ2-7 for the parts outside the CDR3, the full variable domain is EPEVTQTPSHQVTQMGQEVILRCVPISNHLYFYWYRQILGQKVEFLVSFYNNEISEKSEIFDDQFSVERPDGSNFTLKIRSTKLEDSAMYFCASKGTSGGYEQYFGPGTRLTVT.

The chain recombines TRBV15 with TRBJ2-7; 10 positions match TRBD2. This CDR3 region has 15 residues. CDR1 and CDR2 from the germline V gene are LNHNV and YYDKDF (reference sequence). The trim removed 0 bases at V and 6 bases at J, leaving 5 bases unmatched. CDR3 region: CATSRDPSGSTEQYF. The CDR3 DNA reads as TGTGCCACCAGCAGAGATCCTAGCGGGAGTACCGAGCAGTACTTC.

The table lists this clone with a few counts. CDR3 nucleotide sequence: TGTGCCAGCTCAGGAAGCTCTGGGGCCAACGTCCTGACTTTC. Protein: CASSGSSGANVLTF. The gene calls are TRBV6-4 and TRBJ2-6; D not resolved. The V and J ends lost 8 bases and 0 bases respectively, with 8 bases between them. The CDR3 runs 14 residues. Germline assignment: CDR1 MRHNA and CDR2 SNTAGT.

Comments on this clone: Distinct nucleotide sequences in the sample also encode this CDR3. In DNA form, the CDR3 reads TGTGCCAGCAGTAGGGACAGGGATCAGCCCCAGCATTTT. Encoded protein: CASSRDRDQPQHF. The J gene is TRBJ1-5, the V gene TRBV2; 9 bases align to TRBD1. J lost 5 bases, V lost 5 bases, and 1 base had no gene match. Germline CDR1 and CDR2: SNHLY and FYNNEI. CDR3 size: 13 residues.

The chain employs TRBV18 and TRBJ1-2; D unclear. Germline assignment: CDR1 KGHSH and CDR2 LQKENI. The CDR3 totals 14 residues. Trimming left V 3 bases short and J 2 bases short, with 10 bases between. DNA for the CDR3: TGTGCCAGCTCACCGAACAGAGACAACTATGGCTACACCTTC. This gives the protein CASSPNRDNYGYTF.

The chain employs TRBV6-2 or TRBV6-3 and TRBJ2-7, with 12 bases aligning to TRBD2. This CDR3 has 17 residues. Per germline, CDR1 MNHEY and CDR2 SVGEGT. The V gene end was trimmed by 4 bases and the J gene end by 5 bases; junction bases not matched to a gene: 12. The CDR3 bases are TGTGCCAGCAGTTCTCTCACAGCTAGCGGGAGGGAGGACGAGCAGTACTTC. Protein: CASSSLTASGREDEQYF.

CDR3 sequence (DNA): TGTGCCAGCAGTCGCTCCATGGGGCACTCCTACGAGCAGTACTTC. Translating it yields CASSRSMGHSYEQYF. The gene calls are TRBV27 and TRBJ2-7; tentatively, D is TRBD1 (5 bases). There are 15 residues in the CDR3. The V end was cut by 5 bases, the J end by 0 bases, with 14 bases between. CDR1 and CDR2 (germline): MNHEY, SMNVEV (reference sequence).

This chain links TRBV2 with TRBJ2-1, with D unclear. CDR1 and CDR2 (germline): SNHLY, FYNNEI. CDR3 length: 17 residues. V dropped 6 bases and J dropped 0 bases, with 18 bases sitting between them. CDR3 in amino acids: CASRDLWWRSSYNEQFF. The CDR3 DNA reads as TGTGCCAGCAGAGACCTCTGGTGGCGGAGCTCCTACAATGAGCAGTTCTTC.

This sequence joins TRBV18 and TRBJ1-3, with 8 bases aligning to TRBD1. The germline gives CDR1 KGHSH, CDR2 LQKENI. V shed 3 bases, J shed 3 bases, and the junction held 4 bases outside the gene matches. The CDR3 is 15 residues long. This chain's CDR3 is CASSPGTGIGNTIYF. CDR3 DNA: TGTGCCAGCTCACCCGGGACAGGAATTGGAAACACCATATATTTT.

The chain has TRBV5-1 and TRBJ2-7, with TRBD1 as a possible D gene (5 bases). V was cut by 4 bases and J by 6 bases, with 20 bases left in between. This CDR3 has 15 residues. Germline assignment: CDR1 SGHRS and CDR2 YFSETQ. In DNA form, the CDR3 reads TGCGCCAGCAGCCAAGGGCAGGGCGGACCTCGCGAGCAGTACTTC. It is translated as CASSQGQGGPREQYF.

The V gene is TRBV7-9, the J gene TRBJ1-2, with D perhaps matching TRBD1 (6 bases). This CDR3 spans 14 amino acids. Germline V gene lookup returns CDR1 SEHNR and CDR2 FQNEAQ (reference sequence). V was cut by 6 bases and J by 8 bases, with 19 bases left in between. Written as DNA, the CDR3 is TGTGCCAGCAGACAATCGACAGGTCTGGAAGGCTACACCTTC. It yields the protein CASRQSTGLEGYTF.

The chain has TRBV30 and TRBJ2-4, with no clear D. The V end was cut by 1 base, the J end by 3 bases, with 7 bases between. Germline V gene lookup returns CDR1 GTSNPN and CDR2 SVGIG (reference sequence). The CDR3 loop spans 13 amino acids. Written as DNA, the CDR3 is TGTGCCTGGAGTGCAGGAAACAAAAACATTCAGTACTTC. The encoded protein is CAWSAGNKNIQYF.

This sequence joins TRBV5-8 and TRBJ1-1; 8 bases match TRBD1. This CDR3 comprises 13 residues. Germline CDR1 SGHTS, CDR2 YDEGEE. J gave up 7 bases and V 4 bases, and 6 bases lay outside the gene matches. This CDR3 reads CASSVRGQGEAFF. DNA for the CDR3: TGTGCCAGCAGCGTCAGGGGGCAAGGTGAAGCTTTCTTT.

The rearrangement links TRBV7-3 to TRBJ1-1; D unclear. V lost 0 bases and J lost 3, with 8 bases in between. CDR1 SGHTA and CDR2 FQGTGA come from the germline V gene. The CDR3 length is 14 residues. The CDR3 region has the DNA TGTGCCAGCAGCTTAACTGGGAGCTACACTGAAGCTTTCTTT. It specifies CASSLTGSYTEAFF.

V usage is TRBV4-1 and J usage is TRBJ2-3; tentative D call: TRBD1 (6 bases). This CDR3 is 16 amino acids long. Germline loops: CDR1 MGHRA, CDR2 YSYEKL. V was clipped by 4 bases and J by 0 bases, with 14 bases between them. CDR3: CASSRGQSASTDTQYF. DNA of the CDR3: TGCGCCAGCAGCCGCGGACAGTCGGCTAGCACAGATACGCAGTATTTT.

The rearrangement links TRBV19 to TRBJ1-1; maybe TRBD1 (6 bases). V lost 7 bases, J lost 1 base, and 10 bases lay in between. The CDR3 has 13 residues. Germline V gene data show CDR1 as LNHDA and CDR2 as SQIVND (reference sequence). The DNA of the CDR3 is TGTGCCAGTATGCTCAGGGGGAACACTGAAGCTTTCTTT. It codes for CASMLRGNTEAFF.

The V call is TRBV9, the J call TRBJ2-7, with D possibly being TRBD2 (6 bases). V was pared by 4 bases and J by 6 bases, with 17 bases between. The germline gives CDR1 SGDLS, CDR2 YYNGEE. The CDR3 length is 14 residues. Here the CDR3 reads CASSPRVLGGEQYF. The CDR3 DNA is TGTGCCAGCAGCCCCCGGGTCCTCGGGGGCGAGCAGTACTTC.

The J gene is TRBJ2-2, the V gene TRBV2; 10 bases agree with TRBD2. J was trimmed by 8 bases and V by 7 bases; bases with no gene match: 10. CDR1 is SNHLY and CDR2 is FYNNEI in the germline V gene. The CDR3 covers 15 residues. CDR3 sequence: CASTEREGLGGELFF. In DNA form, the CDR3 reads TGTGCCAGCACGGAGCGGGAGGGCCTAGGAGGGGAGCTGTTTTTT.

The genes are TRBV5-1 and TRBJ2-7, with D tentatively TRBD1 (6 bases). CDR3 length equals 14 residues. V was pared by 1 base and J by 3 bases, with 11 bases between. Germline-derived CDR1 and CDR2 are SGHRS and YFSETQ. The CDR3 DNA is TGCGCCAGCAGCTTGAACAGGGCGAACTACGAGCAGTACTTC. It yields the protein CASSLNRANYEQYF.

This chain links TRBV11-2 with TRBJ2-3, with TRBD2 matching 8 bases. The CDR3 has 16 amino acids. Germline CDR1 is SGHAT and CDR2 is FQNNGV. V gave up 5 bases and J gave up 2 bases; unmatched junction bases: 9. CDR3: CASSPRSGRNTDTQYF. The CDR3, as DNA: TGTGCCAGCAGCCCAAGAAGCGGGAGAAACACAGATACGCAGTATTTT.

This clone was detected once. V is TRBV5-1 and J is TRBJ1-3; D gene uncertain. Germline loops: CDR1 SGHRS, CDR2 YFSETQ. Trimming stripped 3 bases from V and 4 bases from J, with 14 bases between. This CDR3 region has 15 residues. The CDR3 region has the DNA TGCGCCAGCAGCTCGGGCCGGGAGAACGGAAACACCATATATTTT. This codes for CASSSGRENGNTIYF.

This clone appeared a single time. This chain joins TRBV19 and TRBJ1-3; 8 bases agree with TRBD1. The CDR3 length is 15 residues. The germline gives CDR1 LNHDA, CDR2 SQIVND (reference sequence). With V trimmed by 5 bases and J by 2 bases, 5 bases remained unmatched. CDR3 residues: CASSYTTGAGNTIYF. CDR3 nucleotide sequence: TGTGCCAGTAGTTATACGACAGGGGCTGGAAACACCATATATTTT.

This chain connects TRBV9 to TRBJ2-6; D may be TRBD1 (5 bases). The V end lost 0 bases, the J end lost 5 bases, and 12 bases lay between the germline ends. The CDR3 is made up of 16 amino acids. Germline assignment: CDR1 SGDLS and CDR2 YYNGEE. CDR3 region: CASSVGGSPRANVLTF. In DNA form, the CDR3 reads TGTGCCAGCAGCGTAGGGGGCAGCCCTCGGGCCAACGTCCTGACTTTC.